This T cell receptor (beta chain) appears in the sequencing data of a study of graft-versus-host responses after intestinal transplantation. Clones were sequenced by immunoSEQ multiplex PCR, and TCRdb holds only the in-frame ones, with some missing. The repertoire has 90,000 to 120,000 clones, about 91% of them found once; the top ten carry roughly 0.64%. This clone has a handful of counts. Its specificity is not known. J gave up 5 bases and V 4 bases, and 13 bases lay outside the gene matches. CDR3 length: 16 amino acids. CDR1 and CDR2 from the germline V gene are SGDLS and YYNGEE. The V and J genes are TRBV9 and TRBJ2-3, with 7 nucleotides matching TRBD1. This TCR was recovered from a human donor who was the organ donor for an intestinal transplant. The specimen comprised unstimulated CD4+ T cells sorted from spleen or lymph node cells, sampled before transplant. CDR3 bases: TGTGCCAGCAGCCCCTGGTCAGGGCAGGGGGTAGATACGCAGTATTTT. Amino acids: CASSPWSGQGVDTQYF.